This T cell receptor (beta chain) was found in a study of vaccination effects on CD4 cells after COVID-19. Study at large: Antigen-specific CD4+ T cells were expanded with viral peptide pools in the ViraFEST assay before sequencing.

The authors isolated CD4+ T cells after nine to eleven days of culture. On day 3 and again on day 7, half the medium was replaced with IL-2 medium. This CDR3 contains 13 residues. Germline V gene lookup returns CDR1 SNHLY and CDR2 FYNNEI. V was cut by 4 bases and J by 7 bases, with 13 bases left in between. Libraries were prepared by immunoSEQ multiplex PCR; TCRdb keeps only in-frame clonotypes and omits some of them. The sample lists 50,000 to 70,000 clones, 72% occurring once. The study, taken as a whole, reports: At late timepoints after vaccination, vaccine- and infection-induced clones shrank markedly. Recruitment yielded few convalescent patients, and the study had no early post-infection timepoints.

Remarks on this clone: No antigen is known for it.

The chain combines TRBV2 with TRBJ1-2, with D possibly being TRBD1 (5 bases). Sequenced material: CD4+ T cells from PBMCs cultured without peptide, taken before COVID-19 vaccination. This TCR derives from a human donor who had a prior SARS-CoV-2 infection. CDR3 sequence reads: CASSGEGTSGYTF. The CDR3 DNA follows: TGTGCCAGCAGTGGTGAAGGGACGAGTGGCTACACCTTC.